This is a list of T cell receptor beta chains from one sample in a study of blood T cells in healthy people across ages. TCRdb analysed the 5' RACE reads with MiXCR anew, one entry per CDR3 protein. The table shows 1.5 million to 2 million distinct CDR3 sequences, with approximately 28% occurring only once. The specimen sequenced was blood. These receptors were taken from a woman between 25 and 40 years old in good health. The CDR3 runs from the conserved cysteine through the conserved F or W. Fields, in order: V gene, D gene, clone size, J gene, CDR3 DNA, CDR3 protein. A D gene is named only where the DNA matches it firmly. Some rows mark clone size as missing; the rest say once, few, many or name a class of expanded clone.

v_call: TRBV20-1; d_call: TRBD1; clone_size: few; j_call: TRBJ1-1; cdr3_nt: TGCAGTGCTACCCAGGGGGCGTGGTACACTGAAGCTTTCTTT; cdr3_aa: CSATQGAWYTEAFF
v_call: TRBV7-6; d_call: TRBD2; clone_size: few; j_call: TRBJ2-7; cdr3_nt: TGTGCCAGCAGGGGAGAAGGGACTAGCGGGGCCTACGAGCAGTACTTC; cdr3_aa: CASRGEGTSGAYEQYF
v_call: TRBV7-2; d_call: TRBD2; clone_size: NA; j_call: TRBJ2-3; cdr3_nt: TGTGCCAGCAGCCTAGGGACTAGCGGGGGCTCTAGCACAGATACGCAGTATTTT; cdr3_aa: CASSLGTSGGSSTDTQYF
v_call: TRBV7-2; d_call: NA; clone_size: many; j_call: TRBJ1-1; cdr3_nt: TGTGCCAGCAGTTTAATTCGGAACACTGAAGCTTTCTTT; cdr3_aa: CASSLIRNTEAFF
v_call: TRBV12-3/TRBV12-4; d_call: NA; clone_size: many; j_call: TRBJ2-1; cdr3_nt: TGTGCCAGTGGGGGCATCGATGAGCAGTTCTTC; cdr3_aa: CASGGIDEQFF
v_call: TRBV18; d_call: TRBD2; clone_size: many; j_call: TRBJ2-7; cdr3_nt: TGTGCCAGCTCGTCGGGACTAGTATTTGGCGAGCAGTACTTC; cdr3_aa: CASSSGLVFGEQYF
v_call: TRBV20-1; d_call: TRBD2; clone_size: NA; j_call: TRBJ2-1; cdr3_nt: TGCAGTGCTAGTGCTAGCGGGGGTCCCCTTTACAATGAGCAGTTCTTC; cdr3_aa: CSASASGGPLYNEQFF
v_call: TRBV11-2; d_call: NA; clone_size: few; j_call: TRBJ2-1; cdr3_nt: TGTGCCAGCAGCCCTCGGAGGGGTAGCGAGGGGCACAATGAGCAGTTCTTC; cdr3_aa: CASSPRRGSEGHNEQFF
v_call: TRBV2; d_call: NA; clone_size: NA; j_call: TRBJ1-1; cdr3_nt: TGTGCCAGCAGTGCTATCGAGGGAGGGAATACTGAAGCTTTCTTT; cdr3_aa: CASSAIEGGNTEAFF
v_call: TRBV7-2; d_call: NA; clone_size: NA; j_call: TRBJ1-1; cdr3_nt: TGTGCCAGCGAGGCCTTTAGTGGGGGGCTCACTGAAGCTTTCTTT; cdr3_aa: CASEAFSGGLTEAFF
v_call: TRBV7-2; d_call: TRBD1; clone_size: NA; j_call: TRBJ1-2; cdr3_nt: TGTGCCAGCAGCTTAGGCGGGGACAGGCAGGGGAAGGGCTACACCTTC; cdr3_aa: CASSLGGDRQGKGYTF
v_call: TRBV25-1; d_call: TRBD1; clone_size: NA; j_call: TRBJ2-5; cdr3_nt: TGTGCCAGCAGTGAGTGGGACAGCTTAGAGACCCAGTACTTC; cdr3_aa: CASSEWDSLETQYF
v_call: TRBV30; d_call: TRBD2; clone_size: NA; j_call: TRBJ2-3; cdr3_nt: TGTGCCTGGAGTAGTGGCGGGGAGGGAGCAGATACGCAGTATTTT; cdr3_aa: CAWSSGGEGADTQYF
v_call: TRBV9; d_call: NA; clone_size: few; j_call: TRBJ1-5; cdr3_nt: TGTGCCAGCAGCGCCTCGGGGACTAGCAATCAGCCCCAGCATTTT; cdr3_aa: CASSASGTSNQPQHF
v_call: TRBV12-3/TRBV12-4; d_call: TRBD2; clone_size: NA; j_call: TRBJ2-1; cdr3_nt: TGTGCCAGCAGACAGCATTTAGCGGGAGCCTACAATGAGCAGTTCTTC; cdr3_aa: CASRQHLAGAYNEQFF
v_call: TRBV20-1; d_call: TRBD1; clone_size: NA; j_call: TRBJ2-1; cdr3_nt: TGCAGTGCTACAAGGGACAGAACTGAAGAGACCCAGTTCTTC; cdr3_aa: CSATRDRTEETQFF
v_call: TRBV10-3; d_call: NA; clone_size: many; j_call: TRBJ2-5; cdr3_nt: TGTGCCACCACGGGAGGGAGCAGGGGGGAGACCCAGTACTTC; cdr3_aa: CATTGGSRGETQYF